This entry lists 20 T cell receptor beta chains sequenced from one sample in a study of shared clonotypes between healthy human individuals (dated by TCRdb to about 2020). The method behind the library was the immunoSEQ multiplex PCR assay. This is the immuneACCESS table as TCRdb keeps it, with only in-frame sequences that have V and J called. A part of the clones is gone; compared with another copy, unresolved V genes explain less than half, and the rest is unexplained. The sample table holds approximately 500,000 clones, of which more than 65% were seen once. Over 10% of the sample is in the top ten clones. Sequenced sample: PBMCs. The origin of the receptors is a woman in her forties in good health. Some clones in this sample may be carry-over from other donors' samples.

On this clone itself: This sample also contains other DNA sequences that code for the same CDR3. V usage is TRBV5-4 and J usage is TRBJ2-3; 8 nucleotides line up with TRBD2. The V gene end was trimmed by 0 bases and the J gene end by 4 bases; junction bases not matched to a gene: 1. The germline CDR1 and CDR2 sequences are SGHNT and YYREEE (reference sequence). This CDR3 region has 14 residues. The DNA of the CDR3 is TGTGCCAGCAGCTTGGCGGGAGGGCCAGATACGCAGTATTTT. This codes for CASSLAGGPDTQYF. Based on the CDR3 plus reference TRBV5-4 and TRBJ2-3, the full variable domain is ETGVTQSPTHLIKTRGQQVTLRCSSQSGHNTVSWYQQALGQGPQFIFQYYREEENGRGNFPPRFSGLQFPNYSSELNVNALELDDSALYLCASSLAGGPDTQYFGPGTRLTVL.

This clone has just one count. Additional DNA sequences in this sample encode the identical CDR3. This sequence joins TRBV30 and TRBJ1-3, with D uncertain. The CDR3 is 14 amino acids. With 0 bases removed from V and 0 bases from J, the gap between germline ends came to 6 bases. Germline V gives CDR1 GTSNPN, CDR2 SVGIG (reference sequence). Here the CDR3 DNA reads TGTGCCTGGAGTGTACCCTCCTCTGGAAACACCATATATTTT. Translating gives CAWSVPSSGNTIYF.

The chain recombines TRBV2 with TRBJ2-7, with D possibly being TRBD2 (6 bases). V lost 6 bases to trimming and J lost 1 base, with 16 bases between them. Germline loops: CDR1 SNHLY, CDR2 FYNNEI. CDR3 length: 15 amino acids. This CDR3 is CASSPRGGESYEQYF. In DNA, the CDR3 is TGTGCCAGCAGCCCAAGGGGCGGGGAATCCTACGAGCAGTACTTC. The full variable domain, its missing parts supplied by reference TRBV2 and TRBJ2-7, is EPEVTQTPSHQVTQMGQEVILRCVPISNHLYFYWYRQILGQKVEFLVSFYNNEISEKSEIFDDQFSVERPDGSNFTLKIRSTKLEDSAMYFCASSPRGGESYEQYFGPGTRLTVT.

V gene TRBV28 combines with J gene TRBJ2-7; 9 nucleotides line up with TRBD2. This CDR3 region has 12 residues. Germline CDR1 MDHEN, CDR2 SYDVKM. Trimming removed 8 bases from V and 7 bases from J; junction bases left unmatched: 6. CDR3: CASHGREGEQYF. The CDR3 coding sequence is TGTGCCAGCCACGGGCGGGAGGGGGAGCAGTACTTC.

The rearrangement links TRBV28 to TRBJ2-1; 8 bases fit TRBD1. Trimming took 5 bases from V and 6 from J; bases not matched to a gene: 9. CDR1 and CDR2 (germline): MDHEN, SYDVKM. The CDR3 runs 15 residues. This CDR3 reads CASSPQPDRGNEQFF. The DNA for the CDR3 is TGTGCCAGCAGTCCCCAACCCGACAGGGGCAATGAGCAGTTCTTC. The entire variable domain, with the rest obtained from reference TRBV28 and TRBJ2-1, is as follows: DVKVTQSSRYLVKRTGEKVFLECVQDMDHENMFWYRQDPGLGLRLIYFSYDVKMKEKGDIPEGYSVSREKKERFSLILESASTNQTSMYLCASSPQPDRGNEQFFGPGTRLTVL.

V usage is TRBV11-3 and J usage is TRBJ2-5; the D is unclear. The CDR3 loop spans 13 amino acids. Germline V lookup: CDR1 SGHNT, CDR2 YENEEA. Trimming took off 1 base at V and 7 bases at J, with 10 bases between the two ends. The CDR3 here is CASSLVFPGTQYF. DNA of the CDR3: TGTGCCAGCAGCTTAGTTTTTCCGGGGACCCAGTACTTC.

CDR3 in amino acids: CASSAVGVGLVAEQFF. The CDR3 coding sequence is TGTGCCAGCAGCGCTGTTGGTGTCGGACTGGTTGCTGAGCAGTTCTTC. This chain links TRBV5-6 with TRBJ2-1; weak D call: TRBD2 (5 bases). Per the germline V gene, CDR1 is SGHDT and CDR2 is YYEEEE. Trimming shortened V by 4 bases and J by 9 bases, and 23 bases separated the two germline ends. The CDR3 sequence is 16 residues long.

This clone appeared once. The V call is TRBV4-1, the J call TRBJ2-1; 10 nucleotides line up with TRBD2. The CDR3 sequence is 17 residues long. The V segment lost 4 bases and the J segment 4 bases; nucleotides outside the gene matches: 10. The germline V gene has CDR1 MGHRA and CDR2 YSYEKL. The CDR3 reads CASSPQPSSGRYNEQFF. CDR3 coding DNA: TGCGCCAGCAGCCCCCAACCGTCTAGCGGGAGATACAATGAGCAGTTCTTC.

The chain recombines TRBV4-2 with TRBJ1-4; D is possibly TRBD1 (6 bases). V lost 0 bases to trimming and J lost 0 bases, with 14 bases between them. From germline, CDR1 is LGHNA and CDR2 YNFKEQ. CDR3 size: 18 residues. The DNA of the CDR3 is TGTGCCAGCAGCCAAGATGGGGCAAGGGGGGCAACTAATGAAAAACTGTTTTTT. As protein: CASSQDGARGATNEKLFF.

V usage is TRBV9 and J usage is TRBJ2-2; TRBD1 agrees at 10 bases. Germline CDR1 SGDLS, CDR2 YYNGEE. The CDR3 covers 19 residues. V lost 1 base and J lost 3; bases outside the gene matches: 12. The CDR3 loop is CASSVQSPGQGMDTGELFF. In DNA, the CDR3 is TGTGCCAGCAGCGTACAATCCCCGGGACAGGGGATGGACACCGGGGAGCTGTTTTTT. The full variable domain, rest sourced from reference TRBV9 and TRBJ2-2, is DSGVTQTPKHLITATGQRVTLRCSPRSGDLSVYWYQQSLDQGLQFLIQYYNGEERAKGNILERFSAQQFPDLHSELNLSSLELGDSALYFCASSVQSPGQGMDTGELFFGEGSRLTVL.

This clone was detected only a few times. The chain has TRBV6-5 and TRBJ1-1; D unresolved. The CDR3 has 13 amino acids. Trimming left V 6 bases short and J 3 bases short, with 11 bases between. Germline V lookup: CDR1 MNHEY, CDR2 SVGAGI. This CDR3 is CASRRTYHTEAFF. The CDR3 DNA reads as TGTGCCAGCAGGCGTACATACCACACTGAAGCTTTCTTT.

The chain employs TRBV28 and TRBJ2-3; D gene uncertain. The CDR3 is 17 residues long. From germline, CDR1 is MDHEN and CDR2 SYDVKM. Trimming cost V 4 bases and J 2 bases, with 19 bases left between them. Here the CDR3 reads CASSSFQRLSLTDTQYF. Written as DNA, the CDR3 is TGTGCCAGCAGTTCGTTCCAGCGCCTAAGCCTCACAGATACGCAGTATTTT.

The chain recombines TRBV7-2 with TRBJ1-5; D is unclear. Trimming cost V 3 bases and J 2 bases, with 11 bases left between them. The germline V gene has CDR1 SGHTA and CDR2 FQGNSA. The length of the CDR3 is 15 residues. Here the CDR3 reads CASSFSGDGNQPQHF. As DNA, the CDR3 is TGTGCCAGCAGCTTCTCCGGTGACGGCAATCAGCCCCAGCATTTT.

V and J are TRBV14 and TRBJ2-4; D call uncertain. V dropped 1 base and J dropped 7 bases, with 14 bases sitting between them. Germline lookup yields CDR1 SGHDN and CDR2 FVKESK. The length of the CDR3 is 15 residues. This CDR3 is CASSQVGGTWNIQYF. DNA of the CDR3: TGTGCCAGCAGCCAAGTAGGCGGTACTTGGAACATTCAGTACTTC.

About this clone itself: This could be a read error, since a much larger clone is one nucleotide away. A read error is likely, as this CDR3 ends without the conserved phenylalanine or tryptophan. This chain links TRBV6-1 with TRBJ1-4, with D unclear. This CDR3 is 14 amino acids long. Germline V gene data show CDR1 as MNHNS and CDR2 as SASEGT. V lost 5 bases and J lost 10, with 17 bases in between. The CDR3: CASSSREAPGKLFL. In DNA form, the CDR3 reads TGTGCCAGCAGTTCCCGGGAGGCCCCCGGAAAACTGTTTCTT.

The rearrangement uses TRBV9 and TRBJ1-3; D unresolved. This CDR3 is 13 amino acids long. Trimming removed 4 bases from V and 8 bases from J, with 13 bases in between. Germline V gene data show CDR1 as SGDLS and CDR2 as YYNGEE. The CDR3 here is CASSPQVLDTIYF. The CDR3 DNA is TGTGCCAGCAGCCCACAAGTCTTGGACACCATATATTTT.

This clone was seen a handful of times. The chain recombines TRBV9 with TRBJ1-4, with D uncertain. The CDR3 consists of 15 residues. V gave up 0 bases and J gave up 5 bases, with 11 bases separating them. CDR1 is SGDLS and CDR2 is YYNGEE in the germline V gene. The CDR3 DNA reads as TGTGCCAGCAGCGTAGGGGCGCTTGGGAATGAAAAACTGTTTTTT. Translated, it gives CASSVGALGNEKLFF.

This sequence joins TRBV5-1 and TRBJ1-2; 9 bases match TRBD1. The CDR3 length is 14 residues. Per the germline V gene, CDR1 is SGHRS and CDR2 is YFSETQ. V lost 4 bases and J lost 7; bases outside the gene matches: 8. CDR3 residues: CASSPGTGWSGYTF. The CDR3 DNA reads TGCGCCAGCAGCCCGGGGACAGGGTGGTCTGGCTACACCTTC.

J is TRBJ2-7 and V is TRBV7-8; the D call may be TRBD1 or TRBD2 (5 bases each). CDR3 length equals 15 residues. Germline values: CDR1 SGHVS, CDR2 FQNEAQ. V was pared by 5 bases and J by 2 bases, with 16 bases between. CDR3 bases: TGTGCCAGCAGCCCCAAAACCGGGACGCCCTACGAGCAGTACTTC. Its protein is CASSPKTGTPYEQYF. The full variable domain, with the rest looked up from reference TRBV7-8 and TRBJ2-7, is GAGVSQSPRYKVAKRGQDVALRCDPISGHVSLFWYQQALGQGPEFLTYFQNEAQLDKSGLPSDRFFAERPEGSVSTLKIQRTQQEDSAVYLCASSPKTGTPYEQYFGPGTRLTVT.

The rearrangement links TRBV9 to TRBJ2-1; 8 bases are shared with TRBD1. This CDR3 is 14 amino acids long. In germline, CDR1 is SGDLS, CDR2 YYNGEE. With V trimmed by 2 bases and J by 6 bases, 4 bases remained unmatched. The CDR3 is CASSVWDRPNEQFF. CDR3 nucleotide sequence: TGTGCCAGCAGCGTTTGGGACAGGCCCAATGAGCAGTTCTTC.